This is a list of T cell receptor beta chains from one sample in a study of type 1 and type 2 diabetes patients. TCRdb re-analysed the multiplex PCR reads in MiXCR, keeping a single row per CDR3 protein. The sample contains 250,000 to 300,000 distinct CDR3 sequences, over 45% of which appear only once. Sequenced sample: peripheral blood mononuclear cells (PBMCs). The source is a man aged 18 to 29 with type 2 diabetes. Both conserved end residues are part of each CDR3. Each record gives: D gene, J gene, clone size, V gene, CDR3 DNA, CDR3 protein. The D gene is left open where the match is weak. Some rows have no size entry. The others give once, few or many, or a class for an expanded clone.

. TRBJ2-7 . TRBV7-3 TGTGCCAGCAGCCAAGGGGAGTGGGACGAGCAGTACTTC CASSQGEWDEQYF
TRBD2 TRBJ2-3 . TRBV29-1 TGCAGCGTCCGGACTAGCGGGGCGCGCACAGATACGCAGTATTTT CSVRTSGARTDTQYF
. TRBJ1-1 few TRBV28 TGTGCCAGCAGGGGGAGAACTGAAGCTTTCTTT CASRGRTEAFF
. TRBJ1-1 . TRBV7-2 TGTGCCAGCAGGGTCGGGGGGAGTGAAGCTTTCTTT CASRVGGSEAFF
TRBD1 TRBJ1-2 . TRBV9 TGTGCCAGCAGCGGCCCTTTCGGACAGGGGAACTATGGCTACACCTTC CASSGPFGQGNYGYTF
TRBD2 TRBJ2-7 once TRBV7-3 TGTGCCAGCAGCTTGGGACTAGGTTTGGAGCAGTACTTC CASSLGLGLEQYF
. TRBJ1-3 few TRBV5-1 TGCGCCAGCAGCTTGGGCCTAGGGAAGTCCGGAAACACCATATATTTT CASSLGLGKSGNTIYF
. TRBJ1-1 . TRBV19 TGTGCCAGTAGTATAGAGGTAAGGGCTGAAGCTTTCTTT CASSIEVRAEAFF
. TRBJ1-5 few TRBV19 TGTGCCAGTAGTATTACAGCGTTCCTTAGCAATCAGCCCCAGCATTTT CASSITAFLSNQPQHF
TRBD2 TRBJ2-1 few TRBV13 TGTGCCAGCAGCCCACCGACGGGACTAACCTACAATGAGCAGTTCTTC CASSPPTGLTYNEQFF
. TRBJ2-2 . TRBV19 TGTGCCAGTAGTATTGAGTCCCCCACCGGGGAGCTGTTTTTT CASSIESPTGELFF
TRBD2 TRBJ2-3 few TRBV30 TGTGCCTGGAGTGAGGGACTAGCGGGAATTTCAGATACGCAGTATTTT CAWSEGLAGISDTQYF
TRBD2 TRBJ2-3 once TRBV6-6 TGTGCCAGCAGTGGACTAGCGCTCGCAGATACGCAGTATTTT CASSGLALADTQYF
TRBD1 TRBJ1-2 . TRBV19 TGTGCCAGTAGTATAGGGACAGGGAGACATGGCTACACCTTC CASSIGTGRHGYTF
. TRBJ1-1 . TRBV12-3/TRBV12-4 TGTGCCAGCAGACCATTAGGGGGGAGGAACACTGAAGCTTTCTTT CASRPLGGRNTEAFF
. TRBJ2-5 few TRBV14 TGTGCCAGCAGCCTGAGGTGGGCCCAGGAGACCCAGTACTTC CASSLRWAQETQYF
. TRBJ1-1 . TRBV28 TGTGCCAGCAGTCTTCGAACCATTGGGGAAGCTTTCTTT CASSLRTIGEAFF
TRBD1 TRBJ1-4 . TRBV15 TGTGCCGGAAGTCGACAGGGCGAAAGCGAAAAACTGTTTTTT CAGSRQGESEKLFF
. TRBJ2-2 . TRBV27 TGTGCCAGCCGCTCCACGGACCGCTATAGACAGAACACCGGGGAGCTGTTTTTT CASRSTDRYRQNTGELFF
. TRBJ1-2 . TRBV10-3 TGTGCCATCAGTGGGGGGGACTATGGCTACACCTTC CAISGGDYGYTF
TRBD1 TRBJ1-1 few TRBV19 TGTGCCAGTAGTATGCGGGGAGGACAGGGGAACACTGAAGCTTTCTTT CASSMRGGQGNTEAFF
. TRBJ1-1 . TRBV9 TGTGCCAGCAGCGTAGAACCCACTATGAACACTGAAGCTTTCTTT CASSVEPTMNTEAFF
. TRBJ2-7 . TRBV10-3 TGTGCCATCAGTGGCGCCTACGAGCAGTACTTC CAISGAYEQYF
. TRBJ1-6 many TRBV30 TGTGCCTGGAGTGTCGGGTTGAGGTCACCCCTCCACTTT CAWSVGLRSPLHF
TRBD1 TRBJ1-4 . TRBV7-3 TGTGCCAGCAGCTCACACCGGGACAGGGGACTCGGGCTTAATGAAAAACTGTTTTTT CASSSHRDRGLGLNEKLFF
. TRBJ1-1 . TRBV20-1 TGCAGTGCCCCCTCACCCCAGAACACTGAAGCTTTCTTT CSAPSPQNTEAFF
. TRBJ2-6 once TRBV12-3/TRBV12-4 TGTGCCAGCTTATGGAGGTCTGGGGCCAACGTCCTGACTTTC CASLWRSGANVLTF
. TRBJ2-5 . TRBV20-1 TGCAGTGCACAAAGGGGCTTGAAGACCCAGTACTTC CSAQRGLKTQYF
. TRBJ2-7 . TRBV6-1 TGTGCCACCGGTTTAGGGGCAGGGAGCTACGAGCAGTACTTC CATGLGAGSYEQYF
. TRBJ2-3 . TRBV7-3 TGTGCCAGCAGCCTATACGTTGTGCCCGGGACACGCCTCACAGATACGCAGTATTTT CASSLYVVPGTRLTDTQYF
TRBD2 TRBJ2-2 . TRBV5-1 TGCGCCAGCAGCCCGGGACTAGCGGGGGTAGTAGCCGGGGAGCTGTTTTTT CASSPGLAGVVAGELFF
. TRBJ1-1 few TRBV6-1 TGTGCCAGCAGTGTACACAGGAACACTGAAGCTTTCTTT CASSVHRNTEAFF
TRBD1 TRBJ2-7 . TRBV7-9 TGTGCCAGCAGCTTAGGAGACGGGACAGGGAGTAGCAACGAGCAGTACTTC CASSLGDGTGSSNEQYF
TRBD1 TRBJ1-2 . TRBV29-1 TGCAGCGTTGAAGAGACAGGGGTGGGTGGCTACACCTTC CSVEETGVGGYTF
TRBD1 TRBJ1-2 few TRBV19 TGTGCCAGTACCCCGGGCCAGGGGGCCGGGTATGGCTACACCTTC CASTPGQGAGYGYTF
. TRBJ1-1 few TRBV19 TGTGCCAGTAGTATAAGGGAGAACACTGAAGCTTTCTTT CASSIRENTEAFF
. TRBJ1-2 . TRBV10-2 TGCGCCAGCAGTGTGGGCAGCTCTTTCTATGGCTACACCTTC CASSVGSSFYGYTF
. TRBJ2-7 . TRBV28 TGTGCCAGCAGAAACTCACTAGGGGACCTCTCCTACGAGCAGTACTTC CASRNSLGDLSYEQYF
. TRBJ1-1 . TRBV27 TGTGCCAGCGCCGGGCTAACTGAAGCTTTCTTT CASAGLTEAFF
TRBD2 TRBJ2-1 . TRBV28 TGTGCCAGCAGTTTAGGGGGGGGTGACCCCCTCGGCAATGAGCAGTTCTTC CASSLGGGDPLGNEQFF
TRBD2 TRBJ2-1 . TRBV30 TGTGCCTGGAGTGTACGTCTAGCGGGACACTCCTACAATGAGCAGTTCTTC CAWSVRLAGHSYNEQFF
. TRBJ1-5 . TRBV28 TGTGCCAGCAGTTTCGGGAGTCTGGCAGCCTACAGCAATCAGCCCCAGCATTTT CASSFGSLAAYSNQPQHF
. TRBJ1-4 . TRBV30 TGTGCCTGGAACGGAGGGGGGGAAAAACTGTTTTTT CAWNGGGEKLFF